The rows below give T cell receptor beta chains drawn from one sample of a study of CD8 T cells in Susac syndrome. Via MiXCR, TCRdb re-called the immunoSEQ multiplex PCR reads, giving one row per CDR3 protein. There are 160,000 or so distinct CDR3 sequences in the sample; approximately 90% occur only once, and 0.065% to 0.085% lies in the top ten. The sequencing sample was made of CD4+ T cells from PBMCs. These receptor sequences come from a human donor in good health. Both conserved end residues are part of each CDR3. A D gene is named only where the DNA matches it firmly. Clone size is given for some rows only: seen once, a few or many times, or a class if the clone is expanded.

v_gene	abundance	d_gene	j_gene	CDR3aa	CDR3nt
TRBV12-5	once	NA	TRBJ2-2	CASGLPNTGELFF	TGTGCTAGTGGTTTACCGAACACCGGGGAGCTGTTTTTT
TRBV5-4	NA	NA	TRBJ2-2	CASSPGGELFF	TGTGCCAGCAGCCCGGGAGGGGAGCTGTTTTTT
TRBV5-1	NA	TRBD2	TRBJ2-3	CASSLGTSGTSTDTQYF	TGCGCCAGCAGCTTGGGGACTAGCGGTACCAGCACAGATACGCAGTATTTT
TRBV28	NA	TRBD2	TRBJ2-5	CASSLLAGGETQYF	TGTGCCAGCAGTCTTCTAGCGGGAGGGGAGACCCAGTACTTC
TRBV2	NA	NA	TRBJ1-3	CASSEIGPAGNTIYF	TGTGCCAGCAGTGAGATAGGGCCCGCGGGAAACACCATATATTTT
TRBV30	NA	TRBD2	TRBJ2-1	CAWSVHGSGPRNEQFF	TGTGCCTGGAGTGTACATGGTAGCGGGCCGAGAAATGAGCAGTTCTTC
TRBV30	once	NA	TRBJ1-5	CAWSRDTENQPQHF	TGTGCCTGGAGCCGGGACACGGAGAATCAGCCCCAGCATTTT
TRBV11-2	once	NA	TRBJ2-5	CASREGGGVTQYF	TGTGCCAGCAGAGAGGGGGGTGGAGTGACCCAGTACTTC
TRBV7-3	NA	NA	TRBJ1-1	CASSLRPSTEAFF	TGTGCCAGCAGCTTACGACCGAGCACTGAAGCTTTCTTT
TRBV15	NA	NA	TRBJ1-5	CATSRNRASQPQHF	TGTGCCACCAGCAGAAATAGGGCGTCTCAGCCCCAGCATTTT
TRBV2	NA	NA	TRBJ2-1	CASRTQGMGNEQFF	TGTGCCAGCAGGACACAGGGAATGGGCAATGAGCAGTTCTTC
TRBV5-6	NA	NA	TRBJ1-4	CASSSPAGVSEKLFF	TGTGCCAGCAGCTCACCGGCTGGGGTGTCTGAAAAACTGTTTTTT
TRBV12-3/TRBV12-4	NA	NA	TRBJ2-6	CASLRRGRTSGANVLTF	TGTGCCAGCCTCCGAAGGGGCCGGACCTCTGGGGCCAACGTCCTGACTTTC
TRBV30	once	TRBD1	TRBJ2-2	CAWSVPDRARELFF	TGTGCCTGGAGTGTACCGGACAGGGCTAGGGAGCTGTTTTTT
TRBV11-3	NA	NA	TRBJ2-3	CASSLDRDTDTQYF	TGTGCCAGCAGCTTAGATCGTGACACAGATACGCAGTATTTT
TRBV3-1	NA	TRBD2	TRBJ2-1	CASSQGPLGGSRNEQFF	TGTGCCAGCAGCCAAGGCCCCCTGGGGGGGAGTCGTAATGAGCAGTTCTTC
TRBV7-6	once	TRBD1	TRBJ2-3	CASSLAAGGIETDTQYF	TGTGCCAGCAGCTTAGCGGCAGGGGGAATAGAAACAGATACGCAGTATTTT
TRBV6-6	NA	NA	TRBJ2-7	CASSRGGQSYEQYF	TGTGCCAGCAGTAGGGGGGGACAGAGCTACGAGCAGTACTTC